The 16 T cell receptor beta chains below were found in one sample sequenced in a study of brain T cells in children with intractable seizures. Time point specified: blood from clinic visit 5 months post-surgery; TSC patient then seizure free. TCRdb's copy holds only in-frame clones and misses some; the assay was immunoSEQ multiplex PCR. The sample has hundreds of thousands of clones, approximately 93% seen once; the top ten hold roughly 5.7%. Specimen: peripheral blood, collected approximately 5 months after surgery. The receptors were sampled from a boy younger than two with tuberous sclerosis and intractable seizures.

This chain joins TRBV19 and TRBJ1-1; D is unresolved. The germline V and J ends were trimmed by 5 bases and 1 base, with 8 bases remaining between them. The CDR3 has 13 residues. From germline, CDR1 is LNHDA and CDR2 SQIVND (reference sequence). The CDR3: CASSSTSNTEAFF. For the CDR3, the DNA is TGTGCCAGTAGTTCCACTTCGAACACTGAAGCTTTCTTT.

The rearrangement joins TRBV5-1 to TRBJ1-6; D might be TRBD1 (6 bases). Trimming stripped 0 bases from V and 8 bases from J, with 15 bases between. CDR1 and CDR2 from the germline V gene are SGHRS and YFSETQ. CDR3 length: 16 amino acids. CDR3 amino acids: CASSLALQGSDSPLHF. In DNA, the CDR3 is TGCGCCAGCAGCTTGGCCCTCCAGGGGTCGGATTCACCCCTCCACTTT.

CDR3 in DNA: TGTGCCAGCAGCCAAGGCTCTAGCGGGAGCTCCTACGAGCAGTACTTC. Protein: CASSQGSSGSSYEQYF. V is TRBV4-2 and J is TRBJ2-7; 10 positions match TRBD2. Germline CDR1 is LGHNA and CDR2 is YNFKEQ. This CDR3 region has 16 residues. V was clipped by 1 base and J by 0 bases; unmatched bases: 3.

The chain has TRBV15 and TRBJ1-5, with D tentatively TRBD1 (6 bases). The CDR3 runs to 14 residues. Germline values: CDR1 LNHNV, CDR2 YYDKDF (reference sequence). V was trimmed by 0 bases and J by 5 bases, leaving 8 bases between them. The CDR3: CATSRDPGDQPQHF. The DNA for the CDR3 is TGTGCCACCAGCAGAGACCCAGGGGATCAGCCCCAGCATTTT.

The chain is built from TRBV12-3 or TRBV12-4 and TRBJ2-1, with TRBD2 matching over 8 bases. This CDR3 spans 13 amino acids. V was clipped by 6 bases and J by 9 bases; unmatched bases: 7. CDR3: CASRPTSASEQFF. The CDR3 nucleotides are TGTGCCAGCAGGCCGACTAGCGCGAGTGAGCAGTTCTTC.

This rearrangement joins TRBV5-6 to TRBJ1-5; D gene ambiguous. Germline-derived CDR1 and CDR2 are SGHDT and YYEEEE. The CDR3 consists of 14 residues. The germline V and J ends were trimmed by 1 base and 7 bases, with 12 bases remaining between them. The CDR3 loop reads CASSLSSGPQPQHF. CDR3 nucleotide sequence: TGTGCCAGCAGCTTGTCGTCAGGCCCCCAGCCCCAGCATTTT.

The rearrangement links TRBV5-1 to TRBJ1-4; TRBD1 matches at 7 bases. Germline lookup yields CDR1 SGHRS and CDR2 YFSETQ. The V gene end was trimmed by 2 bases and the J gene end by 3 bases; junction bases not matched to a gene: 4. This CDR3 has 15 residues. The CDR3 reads CASSFDRVPNEKLFF. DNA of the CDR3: TGCGCCAGCAGCTTCGACAGGGTCCCTAATGAAAAACTGTTTTTT.

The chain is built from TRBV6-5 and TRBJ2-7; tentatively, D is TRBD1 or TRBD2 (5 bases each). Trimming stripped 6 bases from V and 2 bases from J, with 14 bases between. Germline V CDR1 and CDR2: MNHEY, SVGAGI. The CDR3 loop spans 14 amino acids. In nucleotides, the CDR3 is TGTGCCAGCAGATTCCGGGACCCGCCCTACGAGCAGTACTTC. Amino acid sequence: CASRFRDPPYEQYF.

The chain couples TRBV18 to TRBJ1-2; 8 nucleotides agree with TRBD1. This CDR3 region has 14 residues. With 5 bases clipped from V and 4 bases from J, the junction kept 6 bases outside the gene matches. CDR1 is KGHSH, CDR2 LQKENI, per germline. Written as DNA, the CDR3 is TGTGCCAGCTCAACGGGGACAGGCCCCTATGGCTACACCTTC. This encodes CASSTGTGPYGYTF.

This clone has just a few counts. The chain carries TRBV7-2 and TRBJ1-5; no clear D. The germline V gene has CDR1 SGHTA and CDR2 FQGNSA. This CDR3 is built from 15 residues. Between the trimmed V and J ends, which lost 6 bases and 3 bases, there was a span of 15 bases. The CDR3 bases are TGTGCCAGCAGTCGTTCGGGTTTCTTCAATCAGCCCCAGCATTTT. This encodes CASSRSGFFNQPQHF. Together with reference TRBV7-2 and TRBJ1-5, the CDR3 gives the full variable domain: GAGVSQSPSNKVTEKGKDVELRCDPISGHTALYWYRQSLGQGLEFLIYFQGNSAPDKSGLPSDRFSAERTGGSVSTLTIQRTQQEDSAVYLCASSRSGFFNQPQHFGDGTRLSIL.

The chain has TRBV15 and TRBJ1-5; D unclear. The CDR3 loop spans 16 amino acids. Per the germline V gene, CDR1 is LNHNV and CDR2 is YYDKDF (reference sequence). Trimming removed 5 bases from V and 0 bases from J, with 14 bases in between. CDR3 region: CATSPTDVYSNQPQHF. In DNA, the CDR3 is TGTGCCACCAGCCCCACGGACGTTTATAGCAATCAGCCCCAGCATTTT.

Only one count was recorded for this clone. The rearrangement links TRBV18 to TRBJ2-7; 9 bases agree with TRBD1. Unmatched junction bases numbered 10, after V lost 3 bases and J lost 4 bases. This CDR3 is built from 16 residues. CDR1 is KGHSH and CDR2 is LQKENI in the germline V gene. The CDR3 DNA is TGTGCCAGCTCACCGCTTTCGGGACAGGGCACGTACGAGCAGTACTTC. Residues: CASSPLSGQGTYEQYF.

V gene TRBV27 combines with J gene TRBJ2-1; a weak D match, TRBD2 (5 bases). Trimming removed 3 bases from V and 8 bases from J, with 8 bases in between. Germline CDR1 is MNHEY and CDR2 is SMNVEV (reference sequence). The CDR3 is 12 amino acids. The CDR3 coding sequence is TGTGCCAGCAGTTTGGGAGTTGATGAGCAGTTCTTC. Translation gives CASSLGVDEQFF.

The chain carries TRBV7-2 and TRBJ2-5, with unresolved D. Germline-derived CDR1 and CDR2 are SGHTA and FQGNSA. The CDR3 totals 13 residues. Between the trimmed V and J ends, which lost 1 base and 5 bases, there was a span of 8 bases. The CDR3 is CASSLEGRETQYF. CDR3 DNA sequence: TGTGCCAGCAGCTTAGAGGGTAGGGAGACCCAGTACTTC.

The CDR3 protein is CASSSPGLAGVVAFEQYF. The CDR3 DNA sequence: TGTGCCAGCAGCTCACCGGGACTAGCGGGAGTGGTGGCGTTTGAGCAGTACTTC. V is TRBV7-8 and J is TRBJ2-7, with 14 nucleotides matching TRBD2. Germline V gene sequence: CDR1 SGHVS, CDR2 FQNEAQ. Unmatched junction bases numbered 15, after V lost 4 bases and J lost 7 bases. The CDR3 has 18 residues.

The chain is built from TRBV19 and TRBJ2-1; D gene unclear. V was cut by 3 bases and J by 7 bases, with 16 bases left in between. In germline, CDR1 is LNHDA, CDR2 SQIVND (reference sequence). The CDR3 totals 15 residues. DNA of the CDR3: TGTGCCAGTAGTATTGACCTTACCACGACTAATGAGCAGTTCTTC. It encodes CASSIDLTTTNEQFF.